This T cell receptor (beta chain) is from a study of cytomegalovirus exposure and HLA in healthy donors (dated by TCRdb to 2017 to 2019). General notes on the study: In an earlier analysis of some 610 of the donors, 250 to 350 Gb of sequence data and 90 million to 120 million unique TCR beta sequences from about 179 million T cells were reported. The study combined high-throughput TCR immunosequencing, statistical association of individual TCRs with disease status, and machine learning to predict cytomegalovirus infection status. The T cell repertoires of 670 or so subjects were profiled by immunosequencing and related to cytomegalovirus serostatus. Four to six DR-DQ haplotypes were handled as single units for association and clustering, since linkage in the cohort was strong. Among around 400 genotyped donors of the cohort, an average of around 250,000 unique TCR beta nucleotide sequences was sequenced per donor, of which 15% to 20% were non-productive. Every repertoire in the discovery cohort had been generated on one and the same sequencing platform. The study was designed to test whether signatures of past pathogen exposure could be identified by cataloging public T cell receptors. Genome-wide SNP genotypes for about 55% of the roughly 670 donors were used in a later genetic analysis, which treated that subset as a discovery cohort. To decide whether each TCR beta V gene segment behaved as functional or pseudogenic, an earlier analysis of approximately 600 of the donors relied on high-throughput TCR beta sequencing. Of the 350 to 450 genotyped donors, roughly 76% were placed in the genetic ancestry cluster associated with self-reported Caucasian donors. Rather than drawing on any new phenotypic data, the later analysis identified candidate immune exposures from TCR beta sequences and the way those sequences occurred across donors. A separate validation cohort of approximately 120 different subjects was used in addition to the approximately 700-subject first cohort. Donor age, sex, ethnicity and CMV serostatus were compiled alongside the repertoire data. An early release that covered more than 550 HLA-typed donors contained approximately 300 gigabases of sequencing data and 75 million to 100 million unique TCR sequences. HLA typing included class I and class II loci at four-digit resolution. A later analysis re-examined previously published TCR beta repertoires from hundreds of donors and added high-resolution HLA genotyping to investigate patterns of TCR occurrence. The number of typed donors differed by locus: roughly 620-630 for A, B, C, DRB1 and DQB1; some 500 for DQA1; about 600 for DPA1; and 400 to 480 for DPB1.

Library preparation was by the immunoSEQ multiplex PCR assay. The multiplex PCR relied on a mix of 60 forward primers for TCR Vbeta segments and 13 reverse primers for TCR Jbeta segments. Amplification of the CDR3 region of rearranged TCR beta genes was performed with a multiplex PCR assay on genomic DNA. On the Illumina HiSeq System, the amplified TCR beta libraries were sequenced as 87-base-pair reads. The original methods were these. A later analysis counted some 74 million unique TCR beta chains across the 640 or so repertoires, and some 12 million of these chains were shared by at least two donors. Raw reads were error-corrected and collapsed into unique sequences with a nearest-neighbor algorithm that merged closely related sequences to remove PCR and sequencing errors. CDR3 sequences were aligned to IMGT reference sequences to assign V, D and J gene segments. For a sequence to be retained, at least a six-nucleotide match to both a V gene segment and a J gene segment was required. Rearrangements were classified as productive when the CDR3 lacked stop codons and remained in frame with V and J, and all other rearrangements were classified as non-productive. Following IMGT convention, CDR3 was defined as the stretch from the second conserved V-encoded cysteine to the conserved J-encoded phenylalanine. The earlier analysis of about 500 of the donors excluded sequences that lacked an unambiguous match to a single V gene segment. An earlier analysis of 587 of the donors called V segments functional above 56.7% productive rearrangements and segregating when the between-donor standard deviation exceeded 5%. To diagnose cytomegalovirus status from the catalog of TCR beta chain sequences, a statistical classification framework was built. V and J gene assignment, in a later analysis, came from comparing TCR nucleotide sequences with IMGT/GENE-DB human TR gene sequences. In a later analysis, CDR3 sequences and most-parsimonious VDJ recombination scenarios were assigned using the TCRdist pipeline. In a later analysis, each TCR beta chain was defined by its CDR3 amino acid sequence together with its V-gene family, and reads without a unique V-gene family were excluded. In a later analysis, 450 to 600 highly shared, low-generation-probability nucleotide sequences were removed to address suspected cross-contamination and a sequencing artifact. In a later analysis, a clonal expansion index was calculated for each public chain from normalized within-repertoire ranks of inferred template counts. In a later analysis, generation probabilities were computed using a VDJ recombination model fitted to out-of-frame rearrangements, and the results were checked against IGoR. In a later analysis, hypergeometric tests were used to score TCR-TCR, TCR-HLA and TCR-CMV co-occurrence, with a repertoire-size bias correction applied to TCR pairs. In a later analysis, false discovery rates were estimated by permuting HLA or CMV assignments 20 times. In a later analysis, co-occurring TCRs were grouped using DBSCAN, with TCRdist sequence similarity added in when clustering inside HLA-allele-positive subsets. Co-occurrence clustering excluded repertoires with fewer than 30,000 or more than 120,000 public chains, plus five with anomalous nucleotide sharing. Imported from immuneACCESS, the table was reduced by TCRdb to in-frame sequences with V and J called. These copies leave out some clones; in studies compared against another copy, an unresolved V gene accounts for under half, and the cause of the remainder is not known. Clone size and the V and J calls come from that table; the DNA yielded D and trimming. The sample has about 140,000 clones on record, more than 75% of them singletons. The ten largest clonotypes hold 1.5% to 2% of the sample.

Germline trimming: 8 bases from V, 8 bases from J; junction bases outside gene matches: 4. Spanning cysteine to phenylalanine, the CDR3 consists of 11 amino acids. Only CDR3 DNA remains: 33 bases, in frame from the first base. Per the germline V gene, MNHEY is the CDR1 and SVGAGI is the CDR2. Overall results and qualifications from the work: According to the authors, the approach could potentially be generalized to other disease states and immunological phenotypes. This cohort had only TCR beta chains sequenced, and the lack of alpha or paired-chain data limited which features could be detected. Some IMGT-functional V segments, including TRBV6-2 and TRBV6-3, could not be distinguished by the 87-base-pair reads and were therefore excluded. A further reported finding was that TCR beta sequences accurately predicted the HLA-A and HLA-B alleles for most subjects in the first cohort. In vitro tests confirmed that three of the cytomegalovirus-associated TCR beta chains recognize cytomegalovirus antigens. According to a later analysis, TCR association rates differed among HLA loci, with DRB1 alleles showing the most associated TCRs and HLA-C alleles showing the fewest. According to a later analysis, most CMV-associated TCR beta chains appeared to be HLA-restricted, and the HLA associations seemed to be driven largely by CMV exposure. A total of fewer than 200 TCR beta chains were listed by the study as associated with cytomegalovirus. The classifier was reported to diagnose cytomegalovirus status with high specificity and sensitivity in both the original cohort and the validation cohort. At a false discovery rate of 0.05, a later analysis linked some 18,000 TCR beta sequences to specific HLA alleles. Correlated functional status among segregating V segments might reflect linkage disequilibrium, but an unknown experimental factor could not be ruled out. In a later genetic analysis, a missense DCLRE1C variant was associated with V-gene and J-gene trimming of TCR beta chains, and the association was replicated in an independent cohort. Because counts were too low, roughly 16 rarely observed V segments, including chromosome 9 orphons, were excluded from the earlier analysis of 500 to 700 of the donors. In a later analysis, HLA-associated TCR beta chains were found to be more clonally expanded and to have lower generation probabilities than equally common non-associated chains. The only immune exposure information available for the cohort was CMV serostatus. In an earlier analysis of around 600 of the donors, most TCR beta V segments appeared in productive rearrangements about 90% or about 30% of the time, broadly matching IMGT annotations. A group of highly shared sequence variants was considered likely to be a technical artifact of the sequencing pipeline. According to a later analysis, parvovirus B19, influenza, CMV and Epstein-Barr virus appeared linked to several top co-occurrence clusters. Strong co-occurrence of HLA alleles, especially DR and DQ, made assigning TCR associations to individual alleles difficult. Because HLA typing was missing for some donors at each locus, association tests included only the typed subset. Sequencing depth was assumed to be roughly uniform across donors in the presence/absence analyses, though that assumption may not hold. While some public TCRs were present in many individuals, most TCR sequences turned up only very rarely across donors. In a later genetic analysis, fewer N-insertions in productive TCRs were reported among donors in an Asian-associated ancestry cluster than the approximately 630-donor mean.

For this clone: Its antigen has not been determined. The sample holds no much larger clone one base away, and base qualities are not on file.

The cohort was made up of 650 to 700 healthy bone marrow donors. At the time of sampling, all cohort members were nominally healthy, though unrecorded immune exposures were likely present. The donor was CMV seronegative and belonged to the group of around 350 seronegative cohort members. Each donor provided a peripheral blood sample, and peripheral blood mononuclear cells were used for TCR beta sequencing. Genomic DNA extraction from the blood cell samples was performed with the Qiagen DNeasy Blood Extraction Kit. The sequence is built from TRBV6-5 and TRBJ2-3, with 7 junctional bases fitting TRBD2. The sequence was obtained from a man aged 35 to 55 in good health and CMV-seronegative. Sequencing input: PBMCs. The nucleotide sequence reads TGTGCCAGCGCGGGGGAGGGTACGCAGTATTTT. The resulting protein is CASAGEGTQYF.